The rows below give T cell receptor beta chains drawn from one sample of a study of T cells in Graves' hyperthyroidism and ophthalmopathy. TCRdb itself ran the multiplex PCR reads through MiXCR, one entry per CDR3 protein. The profile shows about 560,000 distinct CDR3 sequences, 16% of them singletons. The sample taken for sequencing was blood. Receptors originate from a woman between 18 and 29 years old with Graves' hyperthyroidism. The CDR3 runs from the conserved cysteine through the conserved F or W. A D gene is named only where the DNA matches it firmly. Rows may omit the clone size; those that give it use once, few, many or a size class.

length: 14; V: TRBV12-3/TRBV12-4; D: .; J: TRBJ2-3; size: few; DNA: TGTGCCAGCAGTTACAGGGACGGCACAGATACGCAGTATTTT; CDR3: CASSYRDGTDTQYF
length: 16; V: TRBV10-1; D: .; J: TRBJ2-3; size: .; DNA: TGCGCCAGCAGTGACTACGGCGGCGATAGCACAGATACGCAGTATTTT; CDR3: CASSDYGGDSTDTQYF
length: 16; V: TRBV12-3/TRBV12-4; D: TRBD1; J: TRBJ2-6; size: many; DNA: TGTGCCAGCAAAGGGACAGGGGGCTCTGGGGCCAACGTCCTGACTTTC; CDR3: CASKGTGGSGANVLTF
length: 15; V: TRBV9; D: .; J: TRBJ1-6; size: .; DNA: TGTGCCAGCAGCCCCCGACCCGGGGGATGGTCACCCCTCCACTTT; CDR3: CASSPRPGGWSPLHF
length: 14; V: TRBV18; D: .; J: TRBJ2-2; size: .; DNA: TGTGCCAGCTCACCAGTCCAGGTTGCCGGGGAGCTGTTTTTT; CDR3: CASSPVQVAGELFF
length: 17; V: TRBV24-1; D: .; J: TRBJ1-3; size: few; DNA: TGTGCCACCAGTGATGGGCTGGGCGTAAGCTCTGGAAACACCATATATTTT; CDR3: CATSDGLGVSSGNTIYF
length: 12; V: TRBV20-1; D: TRBD2; J: TRBJ2-1; size: .; DNA: TGCAGTGCTGGGGGGGGGATTAATGAGCAGTTCTTC; CDR3: CSAGGGINEQFF
length: 13; V: TRBV5-1; D: .; J: TRBJ2-7; size: few; DNA: TGCGCCAGCTCAAAGCGGAGGGACTACGAGCAGTACTTC; CDR3: CASSKRRDYEQYF
length: 15; V: TRBV9; D: .; J: TRBJ1-5; size: few; DNA: TGTGCCAGCAGCGTAGGGGGGGCCCTCAATCAGCCCCAGCATTTT; CDR3: CASSVGGALNQPQHF
length: 13; V: TRBV2; D: TRBD2; J: TRBJ2-1; size: many; DNA: TGTGCCAGCAGGACTAGCGGGAGGAATGAGCAGTTCTTC; CDR3: CASRTSGRNEQFF
length: 15; V: TRBV24-1; D: .; J: TRBJ2-2; size: .; DNA: TGTGCCACCAGTGATCAGGCAGGGAACACCGGGGAGCTGTTTTTT; CDR3: CATSDQAGNTGELFF
length: 15; V: TRBV7-2; D: .; J: TRBJ2-7; size: once; DNA: TGTGCCAGCAGCTTAGCGCGGGACACCCCCTACGAGCAGTACTTC; CDR3: CASSLARDTPYEQYF
length: 12; V: TRBV7-8; D: .; J: TRBJ2-1; size: few; DNA: TGTGCCAGCAGCTTATATAGCCATGAGCAGTTCTTC; CDR3: CASSLYSHEQFF
length: 13; V: TRBV20-1; D: .; J: TRBJ1-6; size: few; DNA: TGCAGTGCTAGTCTCACAGGGACTTCACCCCTCCACTTT; CDR3: CSASLTGTSPLHF
length: 16; V: TRBV6-5; D: TRBD1; J: TRBJ2-1; size: .; DNA: TGTGCCAGCAGTTACGTGGGGGGACAGGGTATCCATGAGCAGTTCTTC; CDR3: CASSYVGGQGIHEQFF
length: 16; V: TRBV5-1; D: TRBD2; J: TRBJ2-3; size: many; DNA: TGCGCCAGCAGCGCCCGGACTAGCGGGAGACCAGATACGCAGTATTTT; CDR3: CASSARTSGRPDTQYF
length: 16; V: TRBV7-2; D: TRBD2; J: TRBJ2-7; size: many; DNA: TGTGCCAGCAGCTTAGCGTCGGGGGGTTGGATTTACGAGCAGTACTTC; CDR3: CASSLASGGWIYEQYF
length: 13; V: TRBV6-1; D: .; J: TRBJ2-7; size: many; DNA: TGTGCCGTCCGCAGACAAAAGGATTACGAGCAGTACTTC; CDR3: CAVRRQKDYEQYF
length: 13; V: TRBV5-1; D: .; J: TRBJ1-6; size: many; DNA: TGCGCCAGCAGCCCAGGGGTCGGTTCACCCCTCCACTTT; CDR3: CASSPGVGSPLHF
length: 17; V: TRBV3-1; D: TRBD2; J: TRBJ2-7; size: many; DNA: TGTGCCAGCAGCCGAGGGACTAGCGGGAGAAAATCCTACGAGCAGTACTTC; CDR3: CASSRGTSGRKSYEQYF
length: 15; V: TRBV2; D: .; J: TRBJ1-4; size: few; DNA: TGTGCCAGCAGCGAACGGACAGCATATAATGAAAAACTGTTTTTT; CDR3: CASSERTAYNEKLFF
length: 16; V: TRBV6-1; D: TRBD1; J: TRBJ2-7; size: many; DNA: TGTGCCAGCAGTATTTACAGGGGGCGGTTAACCTACGAGCAGTACTTC; CDR3: CASSIYRGRLTYEQYF
length: 15; V: TRBV9; D: .; J: TRBJ2-2; size: .; DNA: TGTGCCAGCAGCCTTACCCAGCGGAACACCGGGGAGCTGTTTTTT; CDR3: CASSLTQRNTGELFF
length: 16; V: TRBV27; D: TRBD1; J: TRBJ1-5; size: many; DNA: TGTGCCAGCAGTCCGAGGACAGGGGTAGGGAATCAGCCCCAGCATTTT; CDR3: CASSPRTGVGNQPQHF
length: 15; V: TRBV12-3/TRBV12-4; D: TRBD1; J: TRBJ2-2; size: many; DNA: TGTGCCAGCAGTGGCCTGGGACAGGGGCCCGGGGAGCTGTTTTTT; CDR3: CASSGLGQGPGELFF
length: 14; V: TRBV12-3/TRBV12-4; D: .; J: TRBJ1-2; size: many; DNA: TGTGCCAGCACCTTAGGGGGTTGGAGCTATGGCTACACCTTC; CDR3: CASTLGGWSYGYTF
length: 16; V: TRBV13; D: .; J: TRBJ1-1; size: .; DNA: TGTGCCAGCAGCTTAGGAGGGGTAGGGGGGGGAACTGAAGCTTTCTTT; CDR3: CASSLGGVGGGTEAFF
length: 11; V: TRBV20-1; D: .; J: TRBJ2-7; size: many; DNA: TGCAGTGCTAGAGGGGGGGTCGAGCAGTACTTC; CDR3: CSARGGVEQYF
length: 13; V: TRBV5-4; D: TRBD1; J: TRBJ2-7; size: many; DNA: TGTGCCACACACGAGGCAGGGGGCTACGAGCAGTACTTC; CDR3: CATHEAGGYEQYF
length: 15; V: TRBV19; D: .; J: TRBJ2-2; size: .; DNA: TGTGCCAGTAGCTCGGGGGGCATCAACACCGGGGAGCTGTTTTTT; CDR3: CASSSGGINTGELFF
length: 14; V: TRBV28; D: .; J: TRBJ2-6; size: .; DNA: TGTGCCAGCAGATCCAGACAGGCGGGCAACGTCCTGACTTTC; CDR3: CASRSRQAGNVLTF
length: 12; V: TRBV12-5; D: .; J: TRBJ1-4; size: many; DNA: TGTGATCAGGGTTGGAATAATGAAAAACTGTTTTTT; CDR3: CDQGWNNEKLFF
length: 19; V: TRBV7-8; D: .; J: TRBJ2-6; size: few; DNA: TGTGCCAGCAGCTCTCTGCCCTTGGGGCGTTTCTCTGGGGCCAACGTCCTGACTTTC; CDR3: CASSSLPLGRFSGANVLTF
length: 16; V: TRBV6-1; D: .; J: TRBJ2-3; size: .; DNA: TGTGCCAGCAGTCCGGGAAGAAGATCCGGCACAGATACGCAGTATTTT; CDR3: CASSPGRRSGTDTQYF
length: 15; V: TRBV5-1; D: TRBD1; J: TRBJ1-1; size: .; DNA: TGCGCCAGCAGCCAGGGACAGGTGAGGAACACTGAAGCTTTCTTT; CDR3: CASSQGQVRNTEAFF
length: 14; V: TRBV10-3; D: TRBD1; J: TRBJ1-1; size: few; DNA: TGTGCCATCAGTGCGACAGGGGAGGTAGATGAAGCTTTCTTT; CDR3: CAISATGEVDEAFF
length: 14; V: TRBV24-1; D: .; J: TRBJ2-2; size: .; DNA: TGTGCCACCAGTGACCCCGGGACGGGCCCGGAGCTGTTTTTT; CDR3: CATSDPGTGPELFF
length: 16; V: TRBV11-2; D: .; J: TRBJ1-6; size: few; DNA: TGTGCCAGCAGCTCACTACTTTCAGGACGGAATTCACCCCTCCACTTT; CDR3: CASSSLLSGRNSPLHF
length: 14; V: TRBV6-1; D: TRBD1; J: TRBJ2-5; size: .; DNA: TGTGCCAGCAGCCCGGGACAGCCATGGGAGACCCAGTACTTC; CDR3: CASSPGQPWETQYF
length: 18; V: TRBV7-9; D: TRBD2; J: TRBJ2-1; size: many; DNA: TGTGCCAGCAGCGACAACATCGAACTAGCGGGGACTTACAATGAGCAGTTCTTC; CDR3: CASSDNIELAGTYNEQFF
length: 16; V: TRBV5-1; D: TRBD2; J: TRBJ2-2; size: .; DNA: TGCACCAGCAGCCCTAGGACTAGCGGGAAGGCCGGGGAGCTGTTTTTT; CDR3: CTSSPRTSGKAGELFF
length: 13; V: TRBV28; D: .; J: TRBJ2-1; size: few; DNA: TGTGCCAGCAGTGCCGTGTACAACAATGAGCAGTTCTTC; CDR3: CASSAVYNNEQFF
length: 16; V: TRBV6-2/TRBV6-3; D: .; J: TRBJ2-1; size: many; DNA: TGTGCCAGCAATTCGGTTAGCCTAGCAACCAGTAATGAGCAGTTCTTC; CDR3: CASNSVSLATSNEQFF
length: 12; V: TRBV2; D: .; J: TRBJ2-5; size: few; DNA: TGTGCCAGCAGTACGGGACTGGAGACCCAGTACTTC; CDR3: CASSTGLETQYF
length: 17; V: TRBV4-2; D: TRBD2; J: TRBJ2-7; size: .; DNA: TGTGCCAGCAGCCAAGACGGGGGGACGCGAGGCCTCTACGAGCAGTACTTC; CDR3: CASSQDGGTRGLYEQYF
length: 15; V: TRBV6-2/TRBV6-3; D: TRBD2; J: TRBJ2-5; size: .; DNA: TGTGCCAGCAAGTCGGGACTAGCGGCCCAAGAGACCCAGTACTTC; CDR3: CASKSGLAAQETQYF
length: 15; V: TRBV5-4; D: TRBD1; J: TRBJ2-5; size: .; DNA: TGTGCCAGCAGCTTGGAACAGGGGGCCCAAGAGACCCAGTACTTC; CDR3: CASSLEQGAQETQYF
length: 16; V: TRBV7-9; D: TRBD1; J: TRBJ2-4; size: .; DNA: TGTGCCAGCAGCTCGAGGACAGGCCTAGCCAAAAACATTCAGTACTTC; CDR3: CASSSRTGLAKNIQYF
length: 16; V: TRBV10-3; D: .; J: TRBJ2-3; size: .; DNA: TGTGCCATCAACCGGGACGCCGGTTCGGACACAGATACGCAGTATTTT; CDR3: CAINRDAGSDTDTQYF
length: 12; V: TRBV5-1; D: .; J: TRBJ1-2; size: many; DNA: TGCGCCAGCAGCTGGGGGAGTAATGGCTACACCTTC; CDR3: CASSWGSNGYTF
length: 14; V: TRBV20-1; D: .; J: TRBJ1-5; size: .; DNA: TGCAGTGCTAGAGATCCCAGGCCTAATCAGCCCCAGCATTTT; CDR3: CSARDPRPNQPQHF
length: 13; V: TRBV4-1; D: .; J: TRBJ1-2; size: .; DNA: TGCGCCAGCAGCCAAGTGGAGGGGTATGGCTACACCTTC; CDR3: CASSQVEGYGYTF
length: 14; V: TRBV27; D: .; J: TRBJ1-1; size: .; DNA: TGTGCCAGCAGTTTTACGGGCAAGAACACTGAAGCTTTCTTT; CDR3: CASSFTGKNTEAFF
length: 15; V: TRBV7-8; D: TRBD1; J: TRBJ2-1; size: few; DNA: TGTGCCAGCAGCCCAGAGGGACAGGGGGGATGGGGGCAGTTCTTC; CDR3: CASSPEGQGGWGQFF
length: 14; V: TRBV25-1; D: .; J: TRBJ1-1; size: .; DNA: TGTGCCAGCAGTGATGCAGGCCCGAACACTGAAGCTTTCTTT; CDR3: CASSDAGPNTEAFF
length: 18; V: TRBV7-2; D: .; J: TRBJ1-6; size: few; DNA: TGTGCCAGCAGCTCTAACACGGACAGAACAAGAAATAATTCACCCCTCCACTTT; CDR3: CASSSNTDRTRNNSPLHF
length: 10; V: TRBV7-6; D: .; J: TRBJ1-2; size: .; DNA: TGTGCCAGCAGGAGGGATGGCTACACCTTC; CDR3: CASRRDGYTF
length: 15; V: TRBV10-1; D: TRBD2; J: TRBJ2-1; size: few; DNA: TGCGCCAGCAGTGAGGGGCTAGCGGGAGTCGGTGAGCAGTTCTTC; CDR3: CASSEGLAGVGEQFF